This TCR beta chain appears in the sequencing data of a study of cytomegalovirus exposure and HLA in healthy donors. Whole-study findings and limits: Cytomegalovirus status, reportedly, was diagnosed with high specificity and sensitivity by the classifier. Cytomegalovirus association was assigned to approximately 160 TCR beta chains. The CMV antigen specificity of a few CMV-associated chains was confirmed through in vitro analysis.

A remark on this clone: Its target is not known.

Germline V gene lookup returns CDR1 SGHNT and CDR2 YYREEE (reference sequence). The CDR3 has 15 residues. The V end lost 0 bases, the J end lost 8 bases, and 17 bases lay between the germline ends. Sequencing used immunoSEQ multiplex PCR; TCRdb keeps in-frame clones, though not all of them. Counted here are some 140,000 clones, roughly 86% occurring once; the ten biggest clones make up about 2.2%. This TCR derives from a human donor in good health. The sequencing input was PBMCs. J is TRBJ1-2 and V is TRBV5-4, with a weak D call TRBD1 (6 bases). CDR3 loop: CASSLAGGPRGGYTF. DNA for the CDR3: TGTGCCAGCAGCTTGGCCGGGGGGCCCCGGGGCGGCTACACCTTC.